What follows describes a single TCR beta chain. The antigen is not known. Treatment here: oral pan-JAK inhibitor, 5-10 mg twice daily. This sample is drawn from a study of CD8+ T cells in alopecia areata. Looking at the study overall: Oral tofacitinib (5 to 10 mg twice daily) was administered to treated patients. The tofacitinib course ran for 6 to 18 months and was followed by 6 months off drug. Study-level results: It was observed that many expanded lesional clones persisted in scalp and blood during tofacitinib.

After isolation, RNA underwent reverse transcription to generate cDNA as the sequencing template. Only in-frame clones appear in the TCRdb table, and some are missing; sequencing was by immunoSEQ multiplex PCR. The sample gives approximately 160,000 clones, 55% to 75% of which show up once; 14% is in the top ten. The ends lost 4 bases at V and 5 bases at J; junction bases unmatched: 10. From germline, CDR1 is SGHRS and CDR2 YFSETQ. CDR3 length: 15 residues. Source: CD4+ T cells sorted from blood, taken at week 24, from a patient treated with tofacitinib. J is TRBJ2-7 and V is TRBV5-1; 9 bases fit TRBD1. The sequence derives from a human donor with alopecia areata. DNA for the CDR3: TGCGCCAGCAGCCCCTCGGCGACAGGGGGAAACGAGCAGTACTTC. This encodes CASSPSATGGNEQYF. Full variable domain (rest looked up from reference TRBV5-1 and TRBJ2-7): KAGVTQTPRYLIKTRGQQVTLSCSPISGHRSVSWYQQTPGQGLQFLFEYFSETQRNKGNFPGRFSGRQFSNSRSEMNVSTLELGDSALYLCASSPSATGGNEQYFGPGTRLTVT.